This TCR beta chain stems from a study of cytomegalovirus exposure and HLA in healthy donors. Overall study results and limits: Later, an analysis found that common viral pathogens appeared to be linked with several of the most significant clusters.

Looked up from germline, CDR1 is SSHAT and CDR2 is FNYEAQ (reference sequence). The CDR3 has 13 residues. The PCR employed 60 Vbeta primers together with 13 Jbeta primers. Generated by immunoSEQ multiplex PCR, the TCRdb table keeps only in-frame clones and is missing some. The profile covers about 200,000 clones, with approximately 80% appearing a single time and 13% to 15% taken by the ten largest. Details on this clone: Its antigen remains unidentified. The junction and the germline gene differ at one end; a read error may be behind it.

Specimen: PBMCs. The chain links TRBV7-7 to TRBJ2-5, with a tentative D call TRBD1 (5 bases). This receptor was taken from a woman in her twenties or thirties in good health and CMV-seropositive. The CDR3 sequence is CASSFGARETQYF. The CDR3 coding sequence is TGTGCTAGCAGCTTTGGGGCGCGGGAGACCCAGTACTTC.